These 25 T cell receptor beta chains share one sample of origin, sequenced in a study of identical twins. TCRdb used MiXCR to reprocess the 5' RACE reads, holding one entry per CDR3 protein. Altogether hundreds of thousands of distinct CDR3 sequences are present, approximately 13% being singletons, with the ten largest covering roughly 1.5%. The same data also contributed to another study, on yellow fever vaccine responses in identical twins.

The sequenced sample was PBMCs. These receptor sequences come from a woman aged 18-35 years in good health.

The CDR3 region has the DNA TGTGCCAGCAGCTTAAGAGAGCGGACTCGGGATACGCAGTATTTT. The encoded protein is CASSLRERTRDTQYF. The chain links TRBV7-6 to TRBJ2-3, with D possibly TRBD2 on 5 matching bases. The V end was cut by 2 bases, the J end by 6 bases, with 15 bases between. Germline loops: CDR1 SGHVS, CDR2 FNYEAQ. The CDR3 has 15 residues.

J is TRBJ2-7 and V is TRBV6-1; D tentatively reads TRBD1 or TRBD2 (5 bases each). V was trimmed by 8 bases and J by 6 bases, leaving 20 bases between them. Germline lookup yields CDR1 MNHNS and CDR2 SASEGT. CDR3 size: 14 residues. For the CDR3, the DNA is TGTGCCAGCCCTGAGAGAGAGGGGCTTCTCGAGCAGTACTTC. Amino acid sequence: CASPEREGLLEQYF.

V and J are TRBV15 and TRBJ2-1, with 8 bases lining up with TRBD2. Trimming cost V 5 bases and J 2 bases; bases outside gene matches: 11. Germline loops: CDR1 LNHNV, CDR2 YYDKDF (reference sequence). The CDR3 loop spans 17 amino acids. Written as DNA, the CDR3 is TGTGCCACCAGCCAGGATCCTACTAGCGGAACCTACAATGAGCAGTTCTTC. This translates into CATSQDPTSGTYNEQFF.

The CDR3 loop is CASSSRVEAFF. The CDR3 region has the DNA TGTGCCAGCAGCTCCAGGGTGGAAGCTTTCTTT. The chain links TRBV7-2 to TRBJ1-1, with a weak D call TRBD1 (5 bases). CDR3 length: 11 amino acids. The germline V gene has CDR1 SGHTA and CDR2 FQGNSA. Deletions cut 4 bases from V and 8 bases from J, with 8 bases between.

The chain couples TRBV5-1 to TRBJ1-5; TRBD1 matches at 8 bases. The CDR3 is 14 residues long. V shed 4 bases and J 4 bases; nucleotides not matched to a gene: 4. CDR1 and CDR2 from the germline V gene are SGHRS and YFSETQ. The CDR3 loop is CASSPTGENQPQHF. The CDR3 region has the DNA TGCGCCAGCAGCCCGACAGGGGAGAATCAGCCCCAGCATTTT. The full variable domain, completed using reference TRBV5-1 and TRBJ1-5, is KAGVTQTPRYLIKTRGQQVTLSCSPISGHRSVSWYQQTPGQGLQFLFEYFSETQRNKGNFPGRFSGRQFSNSRSEMNVSTLELGDSALYLCASSPTGENQPQHFGDGTRLSIL.

The chain combines TRBV12-3 or TRBV12-4 with TRBJ1-2; D is perhaps TRBD1 (5 bases). This CDR3 is built from 16 residues. Trimming removed 5 bases at V and 0 bases at J, with 16 bases between. The DNA for the CDR3 is TGTGCCAGCAGTGGCCTTCCGGGACGGCCTAACTATGGCTACACCTTC. Amino acids: CASSGLPGRPNYGYTF.

The rearrangement joins TRBV7-8 to TRBJ2-7; D is undetermined. This CDR3 has 15 amino acids. Germline V lookup: CDR1 SGHVS, CDR2 FQNEAQ. V lost 0 bases and J lost 5, with 14 bases in between. The CDR3 loop is CASSLAGFIQDEQYV. DNA for the CDR3: TGTGCCAGCAGCTTAGCTGGGTTCATCCAGGACGAGCAGTACGTC.

This rearrangement joins TRBV7-2 to TRBJ2-1; 8 nucleotides agree with TRBD1. V gave up 1 base and J gave up 10 bases; unmatched junction bases: 6. Germline V CDR1 and CDR2: SGHTA, FQGNSA. This CDR3 is 14 amino acids long. Written as DNA, the CDR3 is TGTGCCAGCAGCTTAGTGACAGGGGCAATCGAGCAGTTCTTC. Its protein product is CASSLVTGAIEQFF.

This chain links TRBV28 with TRBJ2-4, with TRBD1 matching over 7 bases. The V gene's germline CDR1 is MDHEN and CDR2 SYDVKM. The trim removed 10 bases at V and 0 bases at J, leaving 9 bases unmatched. The CDR3 runs 15 residues. The CDR3 DNA reads TGTGCCACCAGGGGGAGTTTACTAGCCAAAAACATTCAGTACTTC. Translated, it gives CATRGSLLAKNIQYF. The full variable domain, completed using reference TRBV28 and TRBJ2-4, is DVKVTQSSRYLVKRTGEKVFLECVQDMDHENMFWYRQDPGLGLRLIYFSYDVKMKEKGDIPEGYSVSREKKERFSLILESASTNQTSMYLCATRGSLLAKNIQYFGAGTRLSVL.

The chain carries TRBV6-5 and TRBJ1-5; 9 bases are shared with TRBD1. Germline V gene lookup returns CDR1 MNHEY and CDR2 SVGAGI. With V trimmed by 2 bases and J by 1 base, 3 bases remained unmatched. CDR3 length equals 16 residues. The CDR3 protein is CASSYAQGASNQPQHF. The CDR3 DNA follows: TGTGCCAGCAGTTACGCACAGGGGGCAAGCAATCAGCCCCAGCATTTT.

In the case of this clonotype: This may come from a read error, since a much larger clone is one base off. The CDR3, as DNA: TGTGCCAGCAGTTTCCGGACGAACACCGGGGAGCTGTTTTTT. It yields the protein CASSFRTNTGELFF. The chain uses TRBV12-3 or TRBV12-4 and TRBJ2-2; D gene unclear. The CDR3 covers 14 residues. V shed 3 bases and J shed 0 bases, with 5 bases lying between them.

There are many counts of this clonotype. The chain joins TRBV5-6 to TRBJ1-2, with D hard to call. The CDR3 extends over 15 amino acids. V was trimmed by 4 bases and J by 0 bases, leaving 13 bases between them. Germline V gene sequence: CDR1 SGHDT, CDR2 YYEEEE. CDR3 in DNA: TGTGCCAGCAGCCCTGATGACACCACTAACTATGGCTACACCTTC. As protein: CASSPDDTTNYGYTF.

The chain uses TRBV27 and TRBJ2-3; 10 bases are a match to TRBD1. V gave up 8 bases and J gave up 5 bases; unmatched junction bases: 13. Germline V gives CDR1 MNHEY, CDR2 SMNVEV (reference sequence). The CDR3 contains 16 residues. The CDR3 spells CASALLGTGDRDTQYF. The DNA of the CDR3 is TGTGCCAGCGCGCTCTTAGGGACAGGGGATAGAGATACGCAGTATTTT.

The CDR3 sequence: CSASLPLGDNEQFF. The CDR3 DNA sequence: TGCAGTGCTAGTCTCCCATTGGGGGACAATGAGCAGTTCTTC. The J gene is TRBJ2-1, the V gene TRBV20-1; D is tentatively TRBD1 or TRBD2 (5 bases each). Germline-derived CDR1 and CDR2 are DFQATT and SNEGSKA (reference sequence). This CDR3 has 14 amino acids. Trimming cost V 3 bases and J 5 bases, with 14 bases left between them.

The V call is TRBV20-1, the J call TRBJ2-5, with 9 bases lining up with TRBD1. The CDR3 totals 14 residues. Per the germline V gene, CDR1 is DFQATT and CDR2 is SNEGSKA (reference sequence). After removal of 8 bases from V and 4 bases from J, the junction contained 11 bases not matched to a gene. CDR3 nucleotide sequence: TGCAGTAGTTTTCCCGGGACAGGGCGAGAGACCCAGTACTTC. Its protein is CSSFPGTGRETQYF.

This clonotype has only a few counts. The chain is built from TRBV29-1 and TRBJ2-7; TRBD1 is a possible D gene (5 bases). Trimming removed 4 bases from V and 3 bases from J, with 13 bases in between. This CDR3 has 13 amino acids. Germline V gene data show CDR1 as SQVTM and CDR2 as ANQGSEA. CDR3 protein: CSVGIGHFYEQYV. The CDR3 nucleotides are TGCAGCGTTGGTATAGGACACTTCTACGAGCAGTACGTC.

The table lists this clonotype with a count of one. A clone one base away is much larger, so this may be a read error. The chain couples TRBV3-1 to TRBJ2-1; the D gene is possibly TRBD2 (6 bases). The CDR3 is 15 residues long. V was cut by 8 bases and J by 5 bases, with 19 bases left in between. Germline values: CDR1 LGHDT, CDR2 YNNKEL (reference sequence). As DNA, the CDR3 is TGTGCCAGCTGCCCGACGGGGGTGCAACACAATGAGCAGTTCTTC. Encoded protein: CASCPTGVQHNEQFF.

This clonotype was seen ten or more times. The chain combines TRBV5-1 with TRBJ1-5; D gene unclear. CDR3 length equals 13 residues. Trimming shortened V by 4 bases and J by 6 bases, and 11 bases separated the two germline ends. Germline lookup yields CDR1 SGHRS and CDR2 YFSETQ. The CDR3 DNA reads TGCGCCAGCAGCCTAAACAGTGGTCAGCCCCAGCATTTT. Amino acids: CASSLNSGQPQHF.

A few counts support this clonotype. V usage is TRBV11-2 and J usage is TRBJ1-1; tentatively, D is TRBD1 (5 bases). V was shortened by 4 bases and J by 4 bases, with 16 bases between the two germline ends. The length of the CDR3 is 15 residues. Per germline, CDR1 SGHAT and CDR2 FQNNGV. CDR3 loop: CASSSRGRGVTEAFF. The CDR3 nucleotides are TGTGCCAGCAGCTCACGGGGCCGGGGGGTCACTGAAGCTTTCTTT.

This sequence joins TRBV2 and TRBJ2-1; possibly TRBD1 for D (6 bases). The germline V gene encodes CDR1 SNHLY and CDR2 FYNNEI. Trimming took off 6 bases at V and 8 bases at J, with 14 bases between the two ends. The CDR3 contains 13 residues. As DNA, the CDR3 is TGTGCCAGCAGGTGGGGGCCGGGCGATGAGCAGTTCTTC. Protein sequence: CASRWGPGDEQFF.

Many counts were recorded for this clonotype. The chain couples TRBV29-1 to TRBJ1-1; the D is unclear. The CDR3 spans 13 residues. Per the germline V gene, CDR1 is SQVTM and CDR2 is ANQGSEA. The V gene lost 3 bases and the J gene lost 0 bases, with 8 bases spanning the gap. The CDR3 sequence: CSVDLPLNTEAFF. CDR3 DNA sequence: TGCAGCGTTGATCTGCCACTGAACACTGAAGCTTTCTTT.

This chain connects TRBV7-9 to TRBJ2-7; D remains unclear. CDR3 length equals 13 residues. V dropped 6 bases and J dropped 7 bases, with 16 bases sitting between them. CDR1 SEHNR and CDR2 FQNEAQ come from the germline V gene (reference sequence). Written as DNA, the CDR3 is TGTGCCAGCAGTTCCTCCCGCCTGAATGAGCAGTACTTC. This gives the protein CASSSSRLNEQYF.

This clonotype was detected ten times or more. The V gene is TRBV12-3 or TRBV12-4, the J gene TRBJ2-1; D is possibly TRBD2 (6 bases). V lost 6 bases, J lost 9 bases, and 18 bases lay in between. This CDR3 spans 14 amino acids. In DNA form, the CDR3 reads TGTGCCAGCAGCCGGACTACCGAACGTGGTGAGCAGTTCTTC. Protein sequence: CASSRTTERGEQFF.

The V and J genes are TRBV11-2 and TRBJ2-7; 7 nucleotides line up with TRBD2. This CDR3 comprises 14 residues. The trim removed 3 bases at V and 4 bases at J, leaving 6 bases unmatched. Germline loops: CDR1 SGHAT, CDR2 FQNNGV. The CDR3 DNA follows: TGTGCCAGCAGCTTGCGGGAGCAGTTATACGAGCAGTACTTC. Amino acid sequence: CASSLREQLYEQYF.

This clonotype was seen repeatedly, ten times or more. This chain uses TRBV7-3 with TRBJ2-1, with unresolved D. The length of the CDR3 is 16 residues. Germline CDR1 reads SGHTA; CDR2 reads FQGTGA. The ends were cut back, 5 bases at V and 3 bases at J, with 17 bases in the middle. CDR3 loop: CASSPTRRVSYNEQFF. The CDR3 region has the DNA TGTGCCAGCAGCCCCACCCGAAGGGTGAGCTACAATGAGCAGTTCTTC.